The T cell receptor (beta chain) under discussion was sequenced for a study of cytomegalovirus exposure and HLA in healthy donors. Notes on the study in general: Published work reported that the classifier diagnosed cytomegalovirus status with high specificity and sensitivity. The study put 150 to 200 TCR beta chains on its list as cytomegalovirus-associated.

Remarks on this clone: Its antigen remains unidentified.

The primer mix had 60 Vbeta and 13 Jbeta primers. The repertoire was sequenced with immunoSEQ multiplex PCR; TCRdb's copy has only in-frame clones and lacks some. The sample consists of about 170,000 clones, roughly 71% of them appearing once. Trimming shortened V by 6 bases and J by 7 bases, and 13 bases separated the two germline ends. The CDR3 has 14 residues. Germline V gene lookup returns CDR1 KGHSH and CDR2 LQKENI. The donors gave bone marrow, and they were healthy. V usage is TRBV18 and J usage is TRBJ1-6; TRBD1 might be the D (5 bases). The origin of this receptor is a woman aged 45 to 65 in good health and CMV-seropositive. Sequencing was carried out using PBMCs. CDR3 sequence: CASSPDNGNSPLHF. The CDR3 DNA reads TGTGCCAGCTCCCCGGACAACGGAAATTCACCCCTCCACTTT. Complete variable domain (other parts from reference TRBV18 and TRBJ1-6): NAGVMQNPRHLVRRRGQEARLRCSPMKGHSHVYWYRQLPEEGLKFMVYLQKENIIDESGMPKERFSAEFPKEGPSILRIQQVVRGDSAAYFCASSPDNGNSPLHFGNGTRLTVT.